This T cell receptor beta chain was identified in a study of blood T cell repertoires in COVID-19. Study-wide context: Acute and convalescent COVID-19 specimens originated in the United States, Italy and Spain. The analysed material was cDNA or gDNA that came from T cells, B-cell-depleted T cells, or PBMCs.

Germline lookup yields CDR1 MDHEN and CDR2 SYDVKM. The CDR3 spans 15 residues. After removal of 5 bases from V and 3 bases from J, the junction contained 6 bases not matched to a gene. Original handling: Estimated nucleated cell counts came from reference gene primer amplification. Libraries were prepared by immunoSEQ multiplex PCR; TCRdb keeps only in-frame clonotypes and omits some of them. D and trimming were read from the DNA, whereas the V and J calls and clone size are those reported in that table. The sample carries 75,000 to 95,000 clones, 85% recorded once. Sequenced input: peripheral blood. The TCR originated in a man aged 45-65 years with acute or convalescent COVID-19. This chain connects TRBV28 to TRBJ1-2; TRBD1 aligns across 10 bases. The CDR3 coding sequence is TGTGCCAGCAGTCACCGGGACAGGGGAGACTATGGCTACACCTTC. Translated, it gives CASSHRDRGDYGYTF.